The 6 T cell receptor beta chains given below trace back to one sample, sequenced in a study of blood T cell repertoires in COVID-19. Libraries were prepared by immunoSEQ multiplex PCR; TCRdb keeps only in-frame clonotypes and omits some of them. The sample consists of around 250,000 clones, less than 95% of them appearing once. Input material: PBMCs or T cells enriched from blood (not recorded which). The receptors here all came from a man aged 40-49 years who had been exposed to COVID-19.

The V gene is TRBV29-1, the J gene TRBJ2-1, with a possible D match to TRBD1 (5 bases). CDR1 is SQVTM, CDR2 ANQGSEA, per germline. The CDR3 is 13 amino acids. V was cut by 5 bases and J by 2 bases, with 10 bases left in between. The CDR3 is CSVRMDTYNEQFF. In nucleotides, the CDR3 is TGCAGCGTTAGAATGGACACCTACAATGAGCAGTTCTTC.

This clone came up once. The chain uses TRBV5-8 and TRBJ1-6; possible D gene TRBD1, 6 bases. The ends were cut back, 2 bases at V and 14 bases at J, with 23 bases in the middle. The germline V gene encodes CDR1 SGHTS and CDR2 YDEGEE. This CDR3 contains 16 residues. This chain's CDR3 is CASSLSLGGGLLTLHF. In DNA form, the CDR3 reads TGTGCCAGCAGCTTATCCCTAGGGGGGGGTCTCCTTACCCTCCACTTT.

This clone is a singleton in its sample. The V call is TRBV6-1, the J call TRBJ1-1, with TRBD1 as a possible D gene (5 bases). Germline V CDR1 and CDR2: MNHNS, SASEGT. V was trimmed by 2 bases and J by 8 bases, leaving 9 bases between them. This CDR3 spans 12 amino acids. The CDR3 DNA is TGTGCCAGCAGTGAACCGGGGGGGGAAGCTTTCTTT. As protein: CASSEPGGEAFF.

Comments on this clone: This CDR3 is also generated by other DNA sequences in the sample. The V and J genes are TRBV19 and TRBJ2-1; 8 positions match TRBD2. There are 15 residues in the CDR3. The V and J ends lost 3 bases and 2 bases, in that order; junction bases with no gene match: 3. The germline V gene has CDR1 LNHDA and CDR2 SQIVND (reference sequence). The CDR3 loop reads CASSIGGGTYNEQFF. The DNA of the CDR3 is TGTGCCAGTAGTATCGGGGGGGGGACCTACAATGAGCAGTTCTTC.

The gene calls are TRBV27 and TRBJ1-5, with a possible D match to TRBD1 (5 bases). Germline values: CDR1 MNHEY, CDR2 SMNVEV (reference sequence). The CDR3 loop spans 16 amino acids. V lost 3 bases and J 0 bases, leaving 12 bases between the germline ends. The CDR3 DNA follows: TGTGCCAGCAGTTTCGTTTGGGGGGATAGCAATCAGCCCCAGCATTTT. This codes for CASSFVWGDSNQPQHF.

The chain carries TRBV6-5 and TRBJ2-7, with D perhaps matching TRBD1 (6 bases). From germline, CDR1 is MNHEY and CDR2 SVGAGI. This CDR3 spans 15 amino acids. The V end lost 6 bases, the J end lost 2 bases, and 17 bases lay between the germline ends. CDR3 sequence: CASSHRTDPTYEQYF. The CDR3 DNA follows: TGTGCCAGCAGCCATAGGACAGACCCTACCTACGAGCAGTACTTC.